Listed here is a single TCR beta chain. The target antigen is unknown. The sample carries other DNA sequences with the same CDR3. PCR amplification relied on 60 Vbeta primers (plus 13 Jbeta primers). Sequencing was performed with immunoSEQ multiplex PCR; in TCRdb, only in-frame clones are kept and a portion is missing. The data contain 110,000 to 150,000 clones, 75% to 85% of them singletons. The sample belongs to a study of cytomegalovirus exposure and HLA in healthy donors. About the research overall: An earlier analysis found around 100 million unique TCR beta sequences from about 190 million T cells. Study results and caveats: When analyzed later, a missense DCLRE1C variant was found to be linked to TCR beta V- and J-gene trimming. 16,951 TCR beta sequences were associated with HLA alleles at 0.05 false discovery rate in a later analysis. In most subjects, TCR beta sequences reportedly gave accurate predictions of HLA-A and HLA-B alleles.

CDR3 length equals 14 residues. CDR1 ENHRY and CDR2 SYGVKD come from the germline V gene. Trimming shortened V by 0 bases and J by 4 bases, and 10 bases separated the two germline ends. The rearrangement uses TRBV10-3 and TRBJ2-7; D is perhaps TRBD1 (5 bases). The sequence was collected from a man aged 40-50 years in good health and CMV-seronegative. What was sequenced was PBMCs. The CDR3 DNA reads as TGTGCCATCAGTGAGTCAGGACAATCATACGAGCAGTACTTC. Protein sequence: CAISESGQSYEQYF.